This T cell receptor beta chain was found in a study of blood T cell repertoires in COVID-19. Turning to the study itself: The United States, Italy and Spain were the sources of the acute and convalescent COVID-19 samples. Nucleic acid was either cDNA or gDNA, and it came from T cells, B-cell-depleted T cells, or PBMCs.

Germline CDR1 reads LNHDA; CDR2 reads SQIVND (reference sequence). CDR3 size: 15 residues. Trimming removed 3 bases at V and 7 bases at J, with 15 bases between. Authors' analysis steps: Reference gene primer amplification yielded estimated nucleated cell counts. TCRdb's copy holds only in-frame clones and misses some; the assay was immunoSEQ multiplex PCR. V, J and clone size are taken as reported in that table, and D and trimming were inferred from the DNA itself. The data contain almost 200,000 clones, about 85% of them singletons. This clone was detected only once. The Seattle patients joined while their infection was active and were tracked longitudinally afterward.

This TCR derives from a man aged 60 to 75 with COVID-19, enrolled during active disease. This chain links TRBV19 with TRBJ2-2; D unclear. The sequencing sample was made of peripheral blood. The DNA for the CDR3 is TGTGCCAGTAGTATTGCAGGAATTTCAAACGGGGAGCTGTTTTTT. Translated, it gives CASSIAGISNGELFF. The whole variable domain, remainder taken from reference TRBV19 and TRBJ2-2, is DGGITQSPKYLFRKEGQNVTLSCEQNLNHDAMYWYRQDPGQGLRLIYYSQIVNDFQKGDIAEGYSVSREKKESFPLTVTSAQKNPTAFYLCASSIAGISNGELFFGEGSRLTVL.